Listed below are T cell receptor beta chains from one sample, sequenced in a study of Ad26.COV2.S vaccination and SARS-CoV-2 variants. TCRdb keeps only in-frame clones here, not all; method: immunoSEQ multiplex PCR. The sample contains approximately 410,000 clones, around nine tenths of which appear only once. This specimen consisted of peripheral blood, obtained in a trial of Ad26.COV2.S vaccine versus placebo. The receptor set was obtained from a person between 18 and 65 years old who received the Ad26.COV2.S COVID-19 vaccine or a placebo. CDR3s include the opening cysteine and the closing phenylalanine or tryptophan. D genes are given only for firm matches. The size field is filled for only some rows; it gives once, few, many or a size class.

CDR3,DNA,length,J,D,size,V
CASSQARDRGTGELFF,TGTGCCAGCAGCCAGGCCCGGGACAGGGGCACCGGGGAGCTGTTTTTT,16,TRBJ2-2,TRBD1,once,TRBV3-1/TRBV3-2
CASSPAGLAGETDTQYF,TGTGCCAGCAGCCCCGCGGGACTAGCGGGGGAAACAGATACGCAGTATTTT,17,TRBJ2-3,TRBD2,-,TRBV7-3
CASSYEGSRNTIYF,TGTGCCAGCAGTTACGAAGGGTCAAGAAACACCATATATTTT,14,TRBJ1-3,-,-,TRBV6-6
CASSDPGSREKLFF,TGTGCCAGCAGTGACCCGGGAAGCCGTGAAAAACTGTTTTTT,14,TRBJ1-4,-,-,TRBV25-1
CASNTQGAGYEQYF,TGTGCCAGCAATACACAGGGGGCAGGCTACGAGCAGTACTTC,14,TRBJ2-7,TRBD1,-,TRBV2
CASRSGLVDEQYF,TGTGCCAGTCGCAGTGGGTTGGTGGACGAGCAGTACTTC,13,TRBJ2-7,-,-,TRBV12-3/TRBV12-4
CASSPRTDSYNEQFF,TGTGCCAGCAGCCCCCGGACGGACTCCTACAATGAGCAGTTCTTC,15,TRBJ2-1,-,-,TRBV9
CASSSGTGFSAQYF,TGTGCCAGCAGCTCTGGGACCGGCTTTTCGGCGCAGTACTTC,14,TRBJ2-7,-,-,TRBV11-2
CAQIGRAGEIMNTEAFF,TGTGCCCAAATAGGGCGGGCAGGGGAAATCATGAACACTGAAGCTTTCTTT,17,TRBJ1-1,-,-,TRBV2
CASSLDTYEQYF,TGTGCCAGCAGCTTGGACACCTACGAGCAGTACTTC,12,TRBJ2-7,-,-,TRBV5-4
CASTGSEFDTQYF,TGTGCCAGCACGGGGTCCGAATTTGATACGCAGTATTTT,13,TRBJ2-3,-,-,TRBV28
CASSLDHSSYNEQFF,TGTGCCAGCAGCTTAGACCATAGCTCCTACAATGAGCAGTTCTTC,15,TRBJ2-1,-,-,TRBV11-3
CASSPLGLVRETQYF,TGTGCCAGCAGTCCTCTAGGCCTAGTAAGGGAGACCCAGTACTTC,15,TRBJ2-5,-,-,TRBV27
CASSKGLQETQYF,TGTGCCAGCAGCAAGGGACTCCAAGAGACCCAGTACTTC,13,TRBJ2-5,-,-,TRBV7-9
CASSFAPGYAEGYEQYF,TGTGCCAGCAGCTTTGCCCCCGGGTATGCGGAGGGCTACGAGCAGTACTTC,17,TRBJ2-7,-,-,TRBV7-9
CASSINSGVTGELFF,TGTGCCAGCAGTATCAATAGCGGGGTCACCGGGGAGCTGTTTTTT,15,TRBJ2-2,TRBD2,-,TRBV6-4
CASEGLAEGDTEF,TGTGCCAGCGAGGGACTAGCGGAAGGCGACACGGAATTT,13,TRBJ2-3,TRBD2,-,TRBV12-3/TRBV12-4
CASSLTSWGGNEQYF,TGTGCCAGCAGTCTAACTTCCTGGGGGGGGAACGAGCAGTACTTC,15,TRBJ2-7,TRBD2,-,TRBV6-5
CACLRQDNEQFF,TGTGCCTGCCTGCGACAGGACAATGAGCAGTTCTTC,12,TRBJ2-1,-,-,TRBV30
CASTHGLSNEQFF,TGTGCCAGTACACACGGGCTATCCAATGAGCAGTTCTTC,13,TRBJ2-1,-,few,TRBV19
CASSLNVGDEQFF,TGTGCCAGCAGCTTAAACGTCGGGGATGAGCAGTTCTTC,13,TRBJ2-1,-,-,TRBV7-9
CASSLALAGGLTDTQYF,TGTGCCAGCAGCTTGGCACTAGCGGGGGGGCTGACAGATACGCAGTATTTT,17,TRBJ2-3,TRBD2,-,TRBV5-6
CASSSDGLAGNTIYF,TGTGCCAGCAGCTCGGACGGACTGGCCGGAAACACCATATATTTT,15,TRBJ1-3,-,once,TRBV7-2